This TCR beta chain was obtained from a study of shared clonotypes between healthy human individuals. Study-wide results and caveats: Tissue TCR repertoires likely differ from these blood-only repertoires. Naive subsets generally had larger estimated richness than memory subsets.

As concerns this clone: Its antigen is undetermined.

A deep-level run was used for the assay. Study processing details: Junction-only sequences without quality scores were provided by ImmunoSEQ, so filtering was different. Repertoires were generated with immunoSEQ multiplex PCR, while TCRdb's copy carries only in-frame clones and drops some. The D gene and trimming were derived from the DNA, and the V and J assignments and clone size from that table. The repertoire consists of some 2.1 million clones, with less than 95% occurring once and the leading ten covering roughly 1%. The CDR3 is made up of 14 amino acids. Germline CDR1 reads LGHNA; CDR2 reads YSLEER. V was pared by 5 bases and J by 6 bases, with 13 bases between. Selected positively for CCR7 and CD45RO-negative, naive CD8 cells excluded terminally differentiated effector memory CD45RA+ cells.

The sequence was obtained from a man aged 18 to 29 in good health. Sequencing was done on a sample of naive CD8+ T cells sorted from blood. The chain links TRBV4-3 to TRBJ2-2, with D tentatively TRBD2 (6 bases). CDR3 coding DNA: TGCGCCAGCAGCATTGCCGGCGGGGCCGGGGAGCTGTTTTTT. Encoded protein: CASSIAGGAGELFF.